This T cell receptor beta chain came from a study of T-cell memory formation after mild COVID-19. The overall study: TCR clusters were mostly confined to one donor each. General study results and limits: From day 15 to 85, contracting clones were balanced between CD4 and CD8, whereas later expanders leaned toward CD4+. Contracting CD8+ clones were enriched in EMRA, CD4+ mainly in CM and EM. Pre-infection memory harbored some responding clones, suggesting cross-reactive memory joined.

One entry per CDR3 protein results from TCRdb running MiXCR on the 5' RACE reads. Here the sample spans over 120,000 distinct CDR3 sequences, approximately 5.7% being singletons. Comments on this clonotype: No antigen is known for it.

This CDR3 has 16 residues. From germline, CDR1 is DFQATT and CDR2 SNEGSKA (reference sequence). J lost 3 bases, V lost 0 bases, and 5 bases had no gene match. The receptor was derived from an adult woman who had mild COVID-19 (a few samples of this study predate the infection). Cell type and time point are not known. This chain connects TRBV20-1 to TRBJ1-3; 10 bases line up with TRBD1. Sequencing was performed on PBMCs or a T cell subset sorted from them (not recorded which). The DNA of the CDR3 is TGCAGTGCTAGAGATGGGGACAGGGGTGGTGGAAACACCATATATTTT. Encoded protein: CSARDGDRGGGNTIYF.